A selection of T cell receptor beta chains follows, all from one sample in a study of blood T cells in healthy people across ages. TCRdb fed the 5' RACE reads into MiXCR, producing one record per CDR3 protein. This sample has around 1,500,000 distinct CDR3 sequences, with 35% to 45% found just once. The sample consisted of blood. All receptors come from a woman between 18 and 30 years old in good health. The CDR3 runs from the conserved cysteine through the conserved F or W. Some rows mark clone size as missing; the rest say once, few, many or name a class of expanded clone.

j_gene	abundance	v_gene	CDR3aa
TRBJ2-1	once	TRBV4-1	CASSRGLAGDLRREQFF
TRBJ2-7	few	TRBV6-5	CASSSGHKPYEQYF
TRBJ2-1	many	TRBV29-1	CSVEGQGSNEQFF
TRBJ2-7	few	TRBV7-9	CASSINSGGSLRHEQYF
TRBJ1-1	-	TRBV6-2/TRBV6-3	CASSLGIPTEAFF
TRBJ1-4	-	TRBV5-1	CASSLGLPTATNEKLFF
TRBJ2-2	-	TRBV27	CASSFTTDGSGELFF
TRBJ2-3	many	TRBV7-3	CASSSLAGSTDTQYF
TRBJ2-7	many	TRBV12-3/TRBV12-4	CASSWTGSYEQYF
TRBJ1-1	few	TRBV20-1	CSARPSGGSAEAFF
TRBJ2-4	few	TRBV21-1	CASSGRLAKNIQYF
TRBJ2-1	few	TRBV2	CAVIQGGTNNEQFF
TRBJ2-3	-	TRBV4-1	CASSLSPGTSESDTQYF
TRBJ1-4	-	TRBV27	CASRGTGDEKLFF
TRBJ1-1	-	TRBV2	CASSGGVKTGAFF
TRBJ2-5	-	TRBV15	CATSRAIQETQYF
TRBJ2-3	-	TRBV27	CASSDGREFEQDTQYF
TRBJ2-6	few	TRBV25-1	CASSERGRYSGANVLTF
-	few	TRBV14	CASSQVIHEQYF
TRBJ2-7	-	TRBV3-1	CASSQWELGSYEQYF
TRBJ2-1	few	TRBV12-3/TRBV12-4	CATSLRAENYNEQFF
TRBJ2-5	few	TRBV29-1	CSGTGVGATQYF
TRBJ2-7	-	TRBV6-5	CASREWGDYEQYF
TRBJ2-7	few	TRBV4-1	CASSQSPGQTYEQYF
TRBJ2-1	-	TRBV3-1	CASSQKRENEQFF
TRBJ1-2	few	TRBV20-1	CSARAGGLDGYTF
TRBJ2-3	many	TRBV29-1	CSVGTKDTQYF
TRBJ2-3	few	TRBV2	CASKSSGGAIDTQYF
TRBJ2-6	-	TRBV28	CASSQRSGSGANVLTF
TRBJ2-1	few	TRBV11-2	CASSLDQVGGRGGNEQFF
TRBJ2-7	few	TRBV10-3	CAISGGTGSTEQYF
TRBJ2-3	-	TRBV2	CASSGGQGVATDTQYF
TRBJ2-1	-	TRBV7-9	CASSVRALQNNEQFF
TRBJ1-4	-	TRBV10-3	CAISGGEDEKLFF
-	-	TRBV13	CASGFIAGGPGETQYF
TRBJ2-3	-	TRBV6-1	CASSAELAGDTDTQYF
TRBJ1-4	-	TRBV20-1	CSAILLGQGSVGYEKLFF
-	-	TRBV5-1	CASSLGPRQNEQYF
TRBJ2-5	-	TRBV3-1	CASSQRTAGETQYF
TRBJ2-5	-	TRBV14	CASSRQGVIETQYF
TRBJ2-1	-	TRBV7-9	CASSRESTAFF
TRBJ2-1	few	TRBV11-2	CASSFPGSPPLAQFF
TRBJ2-3	few	TRBV4-1	CASSPQATDTQYF
TRBJ1-3	-	TRBV27	CASSPLGQETGNTIYF
TRBJ2-6	few	TRBV6-5	CASSYFAGASSGTNVLTF
TRBJ1-6	-	TRBV11-2	CASSSPWEGESYNSPLHF
TRBJ1-4	-	TRBV25-1	CASSEGLRADNEKLFF
TRBJ2-3	-	TRBV29-1	CSGSGTSGTDTQYF
-	-	TRBV15	CATSKRGSLVQETQFF
TRBJ2-5	-	TRBV20-1	CSAFRGGEEAQYF
TRBJ2-7	few	TRBV5-1	CASSLGQSIYEQYF
TRBJ2-7	few	TRBV7-8	CASSQGGVYEQYF
TRBJ2-7	-	TRBV20-1	CSAGVGLAGPYEQYF
-	few	TRBV10-3	CAISPTSASSYNEQYF
TRBJ2-6	once	TRBV30	CACRIKGANVLTF